This T cell receptor beta chain was profiled in a study of blood T cell repertoires in COVID-19 (TCRdb year 2020). A note on the overall study: Samples from collaborators originated in the United States, Italy and Spain and spanned both the acute and convalescent phases of COVID-19. The material from the prospective study consisted of cDNA or gDNA derived from T cells, B-cell-depleted T cells, or PBMCs. The dataset comprised deeply sampled blood TCRbeta repertoires from subjects exposed to, actively infected with, or recovered from COVID-19. A freely available public database, intended as a resource for researchers studying the immune response to SARS-CoV-2, is where the repertoires were released. The samples were drawn from the first 160 participants of the ongoing ImmuneRACE study and from 1,254 subjects provided by 6 global collaborators. A de-identified subject ID, COVID-19 status, age in years and sex were almost always included in the sample metadata. Where available, HLA class I and class II types were obtained from metadata supplied by the sample provider rather than from assay-based typing. Here is what the overall study found, with its caveats: Clinical and demographic metadata were provided uncurated, with the amount varying by source and participant.

The immunoSEQ Assay, a bias-controlled multiplex PCR, was used to amplify TCRbeta CDR3 regions from genomic DNA. From the authors' description of their analysis: The number of nucleated cells in each sample was estimated from the amplification of reference gene primers within the assay. Sequence reads were collapsed and filtered to measure the absolute abundance of every unique TCRbeta CDR3 rearrangement. For each sample, productive Simpson clonality was calculated as the square root of Simpson's diversity index across productive rearrangements. Here the immuneACCESS table is served through TCRdb, limited to in-frame sequences with V and J called. Missing clones are a known gap in these copies; in checked studies unresolved V genes cover under half, and the rest lacks a known reason. Clone size and the V and J calls come from that table; the DNA yielded D and trimming. For this sample there are 50,000 to 60,000 clones; roughly 90% appear just once. The biggest ten clones account for around a tenth of the sample.

The collaborating institutions used their own protocols to collect whole blood in K2EDTA tubes. For TCRbeta analysis, collaborators shipped samples as frozen whole blood, isolated PBMCs, or DNA extracted from either of those sample types. CDR1 and CDR2 are read off the germline V gene (reference sequence) as GTSNPN and SVGIG. V trim: 3 bases; J trim: 5 bases; unmatched bases: 5. The CDR3 numbers 14 residues from cysteine through phenylalanine. CDR3 DNA is the only sequence kept; it has 42 bases, read in frame from the first base. For this clone: The antigen it recognizes is unknown. No clone much larger than this one lies a single base away; base qualities are absent.

The chain is encoded by TRBV30 joined to TRBJ2-2; 8 nucleotides in the junction match TRBD1. The clonotype was recovered from a woman older than 75 with acute or convalescent COVID-19. The specimen was peripheral blood. This receptor carries the CDR3 CAWRGDRNTGELFF. The DNA sequence is given as TGTGCCTGGAGGGGGGACAGGAATACCGGGGAGCTGTTTTTT.